The clone carrying this T cell receptor (beta chain) turned up a few times. Combining a sample-barcoded 5' primer with a J-beta primer mix, a second PCR ran for roughly 7 to 12 cycles. TCRdb reprocessed the 5' RACE reads via MiXCR and lists one record per CDR3 protein. The sample yields approximately 810,000 distinct CDR3 sequences, 36% seen once. This specimen belongs to a study of blood T cells in healthy people across ages. This CDR3 has 16 residues. Looked up from germline, CDR1 is DFQATT and CDR2 is SNEGSKA (reference sequence). V was pared by 6 bases and J by 0 bases, with 15 bases between. Each sample yielded at least 6 micrograms of PBMC total RNA.

The source of this sequence is a man aged 18 to 30 in good health. The chain has TRBV20-1 and TRBJ2-6; D possibly corresponds to TRBD1 (6 bases). Sequenced material: blood. CDR3 nucleotides: TGCAGTGCCGTCCACAGGGATAACTCTGGGGCCAACGTCCTGACTTTC. Translation gives CSAVHRDNSGANVLTF.